This T cell receptor (beta chain) appears in the sequencing data of a study of T cells in Graves' hyperthyroidism and ophthalmopathy. RNA transcripts provided the source from which TCR beta CDR3 regions were amplified. First-round RT-PCR targeting the TCR CDR3 was performed with the HTBI primer set. TCRdb processed the multiplex PCR reads anew with MiXCR; each CDR3 protein has one entry. Counted here are some 300,000 distinct CDR3 sequences, more than 10% occurring once; the ten biggest clones make up more than 7.5%. This CDR3 is 16 amino acids long. The V and J ends lost 6 bases and 1 base, in that order; junction bases with no gene match: 8. Germline CDR1 DFQATT, CDR2 SNEGSKA (reference sequence). This clonotype was found many times.

The clonotype comes from a woman aged 30 to 39 with Graves' hyperthyroidism that later progressed to Graves' ophthalmopathy. The chain joins TRBV20-1 to TRBJ2-3; 12 positions match TRBD1. Sequenced input: blood. The CDR3 here is CSALWDRGPRTDTQYF. The CDR3 DNA is TGCAGTGCCTTATGGGACAGGGGGCCTCGCACAGATACGCAGTATTTT.